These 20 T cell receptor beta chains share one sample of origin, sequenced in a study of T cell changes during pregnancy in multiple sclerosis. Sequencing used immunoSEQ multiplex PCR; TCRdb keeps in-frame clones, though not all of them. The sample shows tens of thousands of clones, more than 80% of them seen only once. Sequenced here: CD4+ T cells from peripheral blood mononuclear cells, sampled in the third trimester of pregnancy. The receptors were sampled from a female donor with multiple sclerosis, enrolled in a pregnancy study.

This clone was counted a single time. The DNA of the CDR3 is TGTGCCAGCAGTTCCACTTACACAGATACGCAGTATTTT. Translating gives CASSSTYTDTQYF. The chain joins TRBV6-1 to TRBJ2-3; no clear D gene. Trimming left V 5 bases short and J 2 bases short, with 8 bases between. The CDR3 loop spans 13 amino acids. From germline, CDR1 is MNHNS and CDR2 SASEGT.

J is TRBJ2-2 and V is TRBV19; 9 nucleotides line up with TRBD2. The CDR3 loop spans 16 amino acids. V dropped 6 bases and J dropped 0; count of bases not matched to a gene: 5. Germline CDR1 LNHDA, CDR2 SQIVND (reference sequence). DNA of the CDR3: TGTGCCAGTAGCCGACTAGCGGTCGCGAACACCGGGGAGCTGTTTTTT. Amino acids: CASSRLAVANTGELFF.

CDR3 bases: TGCGCCAGCAGCTTGGACAGTACAAATGAAAAACTGTTTTTT. Protein product: CASSLDSTNEKLFF. The V call is TRBV5-1, the J call TRBJ1-4; D is unresolved. With 0 bases removed from V and 5 bases from J, the gap between germline ends came to 8 bases. The V gene's germline CDR1 is SGHRS and CDR2 YFSETQ. This CDR3 has 14 amino acids.

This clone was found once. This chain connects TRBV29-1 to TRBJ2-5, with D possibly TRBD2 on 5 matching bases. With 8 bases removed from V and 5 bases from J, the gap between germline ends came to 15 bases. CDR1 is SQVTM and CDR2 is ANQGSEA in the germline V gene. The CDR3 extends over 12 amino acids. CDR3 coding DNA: TGCAGCTCAGGAAACCGAGGGGAGACCCAGTACTTC. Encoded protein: CSSGNRGETQYF.

The CDR3 loop reads CASSPLAGAYEQYF. CDR3 DNA sequence: TGCGCCAGCAGCCCCCTGGCGGGAGCCTACGAGCAGTACTTC. The chain joins TRBV5-1 to TRBJ2-7, with 7 bases aligning to TRBD2. The CDR3 extends over 14 amino acids. Germline CDR1 is SGHRS and CDR2 is YFSETQ. V lost 4 bases and J lost 2; bases outside the gene matches: 6.

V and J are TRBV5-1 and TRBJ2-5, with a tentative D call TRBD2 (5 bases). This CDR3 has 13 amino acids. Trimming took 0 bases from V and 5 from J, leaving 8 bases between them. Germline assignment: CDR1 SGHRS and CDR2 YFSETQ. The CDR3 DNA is TGCGCCAGCAGCTTGGGTTCGGGGGAGACCCAGTACTTC. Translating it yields CASSLGSGETQYF.

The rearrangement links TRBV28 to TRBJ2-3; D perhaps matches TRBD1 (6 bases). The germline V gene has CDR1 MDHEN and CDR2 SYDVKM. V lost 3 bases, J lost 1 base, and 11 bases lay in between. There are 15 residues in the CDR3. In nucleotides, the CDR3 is TGTGCCAGCAGTTTGACAGGCAGCGGCACAGATACGCAGTATTTT. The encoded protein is CASSLTGSGTDTQYF.

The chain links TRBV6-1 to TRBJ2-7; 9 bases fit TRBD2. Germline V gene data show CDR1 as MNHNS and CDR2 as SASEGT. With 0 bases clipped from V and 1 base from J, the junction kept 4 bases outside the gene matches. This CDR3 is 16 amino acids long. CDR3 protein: CASSEALAGASYEQYF. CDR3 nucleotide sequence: TGTGCCAGCAGTGAAGCCTTAGCGGGAGCTTCCTACGAGCAGTACTTC.

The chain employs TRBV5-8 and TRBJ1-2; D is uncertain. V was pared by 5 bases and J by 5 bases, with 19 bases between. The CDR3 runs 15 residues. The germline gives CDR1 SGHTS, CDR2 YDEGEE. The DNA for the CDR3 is TGTGCCAGCAGGTCCCTCGGGTCGACCCCTTATGGCTACACCTTC. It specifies CASRSLGSTPYGYTF.

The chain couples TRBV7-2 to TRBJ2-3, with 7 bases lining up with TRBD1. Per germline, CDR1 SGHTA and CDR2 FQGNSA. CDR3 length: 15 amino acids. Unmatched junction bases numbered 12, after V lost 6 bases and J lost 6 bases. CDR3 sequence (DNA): TGTGCCAGCAGTCTAACAGGGGTTATGGGGGATACGCAGTATTTT. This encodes CASSLTGVMGDTQYF. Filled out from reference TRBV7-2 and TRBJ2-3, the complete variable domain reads GAGVSQSPSNKVTEKGKDVELRCDPISGHTALYWYRQSLGQGLEFLIYFQGNSAPDKSGLPSDRFSAERTGGSVSTLTIQRTQQEDSAVYLCASSLTGVMGDTQYFGPGTRLTVL.

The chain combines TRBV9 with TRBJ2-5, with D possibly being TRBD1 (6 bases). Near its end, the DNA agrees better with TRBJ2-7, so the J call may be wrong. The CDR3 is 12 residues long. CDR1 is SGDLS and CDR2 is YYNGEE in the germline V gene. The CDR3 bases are TGTGCCAGCAGCGCACAGGGTTACGAGCAGTACTTC. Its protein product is CASSAQGYEQYF.

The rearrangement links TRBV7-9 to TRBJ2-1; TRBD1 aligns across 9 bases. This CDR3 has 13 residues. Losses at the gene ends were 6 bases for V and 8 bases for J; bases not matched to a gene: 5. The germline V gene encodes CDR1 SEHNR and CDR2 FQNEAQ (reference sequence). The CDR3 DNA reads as TGTGCCAGCAGTAGGACAGGGGTGGATGAGCAGTTCTTC. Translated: CASSRTGVDEQFF. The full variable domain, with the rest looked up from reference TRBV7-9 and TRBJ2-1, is DTGVSQNPRHKITKRGQNVTFRCDPISEHNRLYWYRQTLGQGPEFLTYFQNEAQLEKSRLLSDRFSAERPKGSFSTLEIQRTEQGDSAMYLCASSRTGVDEQFFGPGTRLTVL.

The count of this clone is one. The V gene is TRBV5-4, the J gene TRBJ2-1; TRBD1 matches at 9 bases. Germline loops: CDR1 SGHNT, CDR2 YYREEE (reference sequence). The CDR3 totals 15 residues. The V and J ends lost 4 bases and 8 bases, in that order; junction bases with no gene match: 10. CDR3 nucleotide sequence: TGTGCCAGCAGCCTCCCGGGACAGGGTTTGCATGAGCAGTTCTTC. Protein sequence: CASSLPGQGLHEQFF.

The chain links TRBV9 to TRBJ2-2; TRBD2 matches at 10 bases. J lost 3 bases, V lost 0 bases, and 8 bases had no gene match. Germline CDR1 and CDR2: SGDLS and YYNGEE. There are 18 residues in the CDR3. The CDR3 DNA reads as TGTGCCAGCAGCGTAGACCCTAGCGGGAGTAGGTACACCGGGGAGCTGTTTTTT. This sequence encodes CASSVDPSGSRYTGELFF.

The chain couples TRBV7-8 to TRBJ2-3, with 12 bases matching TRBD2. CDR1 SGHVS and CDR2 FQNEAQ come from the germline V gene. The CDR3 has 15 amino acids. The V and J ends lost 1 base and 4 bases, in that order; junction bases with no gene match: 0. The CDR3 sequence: CASSLGLAGADTQYF. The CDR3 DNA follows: TGTGCCAGCAGCTTAGGACTAGCGGGGGCAGATACGCAGTATTTT.

DNA for the CDR3: TGTGCCAGCAGCTTAACTGACAGTCCGAACACTGAAGCTTTCTTT. Protein product: CASSLTDSPNTEAFF. V and J are TRBV7-8 and TRBJ1-1; possibly TRBD1 for D (5 bases). V gave up 2 bases and J gave up 1 base, with 11 bases separating them. Looked up from germline, CDR1 is SGHVS and CDR2 is FQNEAQ. The CDR3 runs to 15 residues.

CDR3 nucleotide sequence: TGTGCCAGCAGGACGACAGGGGGCGGAAACATTCAGTACTTC. Translation: CASRTTGGGNIQYF. The V gene is TRBV6-1, the J gene TRBJ2-4; 10 bases map to TRBD1. The CDR3 covers 14 residues. The V and J ends lost 6 bases and 6 bases, in that order; junction bases with no gene match: 5. CDR1 MNHNS and CDR2 SASEGT come from the germline V gene.

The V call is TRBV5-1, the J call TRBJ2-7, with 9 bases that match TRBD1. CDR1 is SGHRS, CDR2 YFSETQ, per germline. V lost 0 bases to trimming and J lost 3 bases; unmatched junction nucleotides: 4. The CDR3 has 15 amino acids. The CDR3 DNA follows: TGCGCCAGCAGCTTGGTGGGACAGGGCAACTACGAGCAGTACTTC. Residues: CASSLVGQGNYEQYF.

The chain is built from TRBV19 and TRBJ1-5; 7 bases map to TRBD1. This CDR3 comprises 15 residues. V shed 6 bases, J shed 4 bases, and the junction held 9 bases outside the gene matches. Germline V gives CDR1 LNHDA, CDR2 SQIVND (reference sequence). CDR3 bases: TGTGCCAGTAGCCCCAAAACAGGGGTAAATCAGCCCCAGCATTTT. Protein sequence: CASSPKTGVNQPQHF.

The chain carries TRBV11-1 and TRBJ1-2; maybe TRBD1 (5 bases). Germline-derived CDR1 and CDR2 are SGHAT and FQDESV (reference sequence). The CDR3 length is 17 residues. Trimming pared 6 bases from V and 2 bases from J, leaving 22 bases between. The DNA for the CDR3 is TGTGCCAGCAGTCAACGGGGGAGGCCAGGATTAAACTATGGCTACACCTTC. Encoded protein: CASSQRGRPGLNYGYTF. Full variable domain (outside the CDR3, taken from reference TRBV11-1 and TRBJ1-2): EAEVAQSPRYKITEKSQAVAFWCDPISGHATLYWYRQILGQGPELLVQFQDESVVDDSQLPKDRFSAERLKGVDSTLKIQPAELGDSAMYLCASSQRGRPGLNYGYTFGSGTRLTVV.